This is a list of T cell receptor beta chains from one sample in a study of CD8+ T cells in alopecia areata. TCRdb's table, derived via immunoSEQ multiplex PCR, lists solely in-frame clones and lacks some. The sample consists of 55,000 to 65,000 clones, roughly two fifths of them appearing once. Material for sequencing was NKG2D-low CD8+ T cells sorted from blood. The origin of the receptors is a human donor with alopecia areata. Each CDR3 is given with its conserved first and last residue. A D gene is named only where the DNA matches it firmly. Rows give clone size only sometimes, using once, few, many, or a class for an expanded clone.

-,TRBV29-1,TRBJ2-5,few,TGCAGCGGGTGGGGGCAAGAGACCCAGTACTTC,CSGWGQETQYF
TRBD1,TRBV19,TRBJ1-2,few,TGTGCCAGTAGTATCGGCCCGGGACAGGGGATCGATGGCTACACCTTC,CASSIGPGQGIDGYTF
-,TRBV5-1,TRBJ2-7,-,TGCGCCAGCAGCTTGGTGCCGGACACCTACGAGCAGTACTTC,CASSLVPDTYEQYF
-,TRBV19,TRBJ1-5,-,TGTGCCAGTAGTATCTTCGGGGGTGGTGGCAATCAGCCCCAGCATTTT,CASSIFGGGGNQPQHF
-,TRBV11-2,TRBJ2-1,-,TGTGCCAGCACAGCTTATCGCTTTCATGAGCAGTTCTTC,CASTAYRFHEQFF
-,TRBV29-1,TRBJ1-1,-,TGCAGCGTTGTAGAGAACACTGAAGCTTTCTTT,CSVVENTEAFF
-,TRBV11-2,TRBJ2-7,few,TGTGCCAGCAGCCCCTCAGGCTCCTACGAGCAGTACTTC,CASSPSGSYEQYF
TRBD1,TRBV4-1,TRBJ1-1,-,TGCGCCAGCAGCCCGGTCCCGGGACAGGGGTCGAACACTGAAGCTTTCTTT,CASSPVPGQGSNTEAFF
-,TRBV9,TRBJ2-3,-,TGTGCCAGCAGCGTAGGGGTTAGAGCCTCTGATACGCAGTATTTT,CASSVGVRASDTQYF
-,TRBV2,TRBJ2-1,-,TGTGCCAGCGGGTACAATGAGCAGTTCTTC,CASGYNEQFF
-,TRBV7-8,TRBJ1-1,few,TGTGCCAGCAGCTTAGGGGCAGGAAGGAACACTGAAGCTTTCTTT,CASSLGAGRNTEAFF
-,TRBV29-1,TRBJ2-2,-,TGCAGCGTTGAAGATACTGGAGAGACAGGCGCAAATGAAGCCGGGGAGCTGTTTTTT,CSVEDTGETGANEAGELFF
TRBD2,TRBV27,TRBJ2-4,-,TGTGCCAGCAGTTTATCGACGACTAGCGGACTCAAAAACATTCAGTACTTC,CASSLSTTSGLKNIQYF
-,TRBV13,TRBJ2-7,few,TGTGCCAGCAGCCCCCGGACAGTAGGGGCGTACGAGCAGTACTTC,CASSPRTVGAYEQYF
TRBD2,TRBV7-8,TRBJ2-5,medium-sized,TGTGCCAGCAGCTTAGGCTTCGGGACTAGCGTTTACGAGACCCAGTACTTC,CASSLGFGTSVYETQYF
-,TRBV2,TRBJ2-7,-,TGTGCCAGCAGTGGATCCCACGAGCAGTACTTC,CASSGSHEQYF
TRBD1,TRBV27,TRBJ2-7,few,TGTGCCAGCAGTCTGGCAGGGGGCTACGAGCAGTACTTC,CASSLAGGYEQYF
-,TRBV30,TRBJ2-7,-,TGTGCCTGGAGTCGGCACGCTTACGAGCAGTACTTC,CAWSRHAYEQYF
-,TRBV9,TRBJ1-1,-,TGTGCCAGCGGAACACAGGGGAACACTGAAGCTTTCTTT,CASGTQGNTEAFF
-,TRBV2,TRBJ2-1,-,TGTGCCAGCAGTGAATATCTGGGTTATGAGCAGTTCTTC,CASSEYLGYEQFF
TRBD1,TRBV4-3,TRBJ1-1,few,TGCGCCAGCAGCCAAGGGACAGGGCCGATGAACACTGAAGCTTTCTTT,CASSQGTGPMNTEAFF
-,TRBV7-9,TRBJ2-3,few,TGTGCCAGCAGCCTCGGGACAGATACGCAGTATTTT,CASSLGTDTQYF
TRBD1,TRBV7-9,TRBJ1-1,-,TGTGCCAGCAGCCTATTAACAGGGGGCCTAATGGCTTTCTTT,CASSLLTGGLMAFF
-,TRBV28,TRBJ2-7,-,TGTGCCAGCAGTTTAAATACAGGGATAGACGAGCAGTACTTC,CASSLNTGIDEQYF
-,TRBV11-2,TRBJ2-7,-,TGTGCCAGCAGCTTAGACCGGAACTGGGCTTACGAGCAGTACTTC,CASSLDRNWAYEQYF
-,TRBV27,TRBJ2-5,-,TGTGCCAGCAGACCGCCGGGGGGCATGGTAGCTGGTCGGGAGACCCAGTACTTC,CASRPPGGMVAGRETQYF
-,TRBV6-6,TRBJ2-1,-,TGTGCCAACTCGGACAGCGAAAACAATGAGCAGTTCTTC,CANSDSENNEQFF
-,TRBV7-9,TRBJ1-5,-,TGTGCCAGCAGCTTCACAGGGAACAATCAGCCCCAGCATTTT,CASSFTGNNQPQHF
-,TRBV7-2,TRBJ2-3,-,TGTGCCAGCAGCTTAGTGTCAGCAGATACGCAGTATTTT,CASSLVSADTQYF
-,TRBV13,TRBJ1-5,-,TGTGCCAGCAGCTTCAGGTCCGAGAGCAATCAGCCCCAGCATTTT,CASSFRSESNQPQHF
TRBD2,TRBV7-2,TRBJ2-3,-,TGTGCCAGCAGCCCGCGGGACTACATCACAGATACGCAGTATTTT,CASSPRDYITDTQYF